Below, 18 T cell receptor beta chains from the same sample are listed, as sequenced in a study of blood T cell repertoires in COVID-19. The protocol was immunoSEQ multiplex PCR, while the TCRdb copy is restricted to in-frame clones and leaves out a portion. This sample has around 700,000 clones, with 85% to 90% found just once. Sequencing was carried out using peripheral blood. These receptors were collected from a woman between 18 and 30 years old with acute or convalescent COVID-19.

In DNA form, the CDR3 reads TGTGCCAGCAGTTACTCACAGGGCTACGAGCAGTACTTC. Translated: CASSYSQGYEQYF. The V call is TRBV6-5, the J call TRBJ2-7; perhaps TRBD1 as D (6 bases). The germline V gene has CDR1 MNHEY and CDR2 SVGAGI. The ends were cut back, 0 bases at V and 3 bases at J, with 6 bases in the middle. The CDR3 runs 13 residues.

This clone showed up many times. The chain couples TRBV6-1 to TRBJ2-7; D unclear. The CDR3 spans 15 residues. Trimming pared 1 base from V and 1 base from J, leaving 11 bases between. From germline, CDR1 is MNHNS and CDR2 SASEGT. The CDR3 sequence: CASSEEPLSSYEQYF. The CDR3 coding sequence is TGTGCCAGCAGTGAAGAGCCTCTTTCTTCCTACGAGCAGTACTTC.

This chain uses TRBV23-1 with TRBJ2-3; D is perhaps TRBD1 (5 bases). TRBV23-1 is annotated as an ORF whose role is uncertain. The CDR3 runs 16 residues. The ends were cut back, 7 bases at V and 2 bases at J, with 19 bases in the middle. CDR3 nucleotide sequence: TGCGCCAGCAACCTCCCACAGGACGAGAACACAGATACGCAGTATTTT. Protein product: CASNLPQDENTDTQYF.

Worth noting for this clone: An end of the junction does not agree with germline; a read error may underlie this. The V gene is TRBV18, the J gene TRBJ1-2; no clear D gene. The CDR3 is made up of 14 amino acids. Germline V gene sequence: CDR1 KGHSH, CDR2 LQKENI. The CDR3 coding sequence is TGTGCCAGCTCACCACCGGCGGGCAGCTTTTCGATCAACTTC. Translating it yields CASSPPAGSFSINF.

The rearrangement joins TRBV19 to TRBJ2-2; 7 bases are a match to TRBD2. This CDR3 is 16 amino acids long. Germline V gene lookup returns CDR1 LNHDA and CDR2 SQIVND (reference sequence). With V trimmed by 5 bases and J by 0 bases, 6 bases remained unmatched. The CDR3 reads CASSPQSGANTGELFF. The CDR3 DNA reads TGTGCCAGTAGTCCGCAAAGCGGGGCGAACACCGGGGAGCTGTTTTTT.

The rearrangement joins TRBV21-1 to TRBJ2-2; whether TRBD1, the table's D call, matches the DNA was not checked. TRBV21-1 is a documented pseudogene. The CDR3 sequence is 14 residues long. The CDR3 spells CASSKESGSGELFF. Written as DNA, the CDR3 is TGTGCCAGCAGCAAAGAATCAGGGTCCGGGGAGCTGTTTTTT.

This clone occurred once. V and J are TRBV6-2 or TRBV6-3 and TRBJ1-1; 12 bases are a match to TRBD1. V was clipped by 4 bases and J by 6 bases; unmatched bases: 6. The CDR3 spans 15 residues. Germline CDR1 MNHEY, CDR2 SVGEGT. This CDR3 reads CASSFRDRGLAEAFF. For the CDR3, the DNA is TGTGCCAGCAGTTTCCGGGACAGGGGGCTAGCTGAAGCTTTCTTT.

This chain joins TRBV9 and TRBJ2-6, with 7 bases lining up with TRBD1. The V segment lost 0 bases and the J segment 3 bases; nucleotides outside the gene matches: 18. CDR1 is SGDLS, CDR2 YYNGEE, per germline. This CDR3 is 21 amino acids long. CDR3 in DNA: TGTGCCAGCAGCGTAGCGCTGGGACAGACCCGTCCCAGTCGTGGGGCCAACGTCCTGACTTTC. This encodes CASSVALGQTRPSRGANVLTF.

The count of this clone is one. This sequence joins TRBV5-5 and TRBJ1-3, with 12 bases aligning to TRBD1. The CDR3 runs to 15 residues. From germline, CDR1 is SGHKS and CDR2 YYEKEE (reference sequence). The V and J ends lost 4 bases and 2 bases, in that order; junction bases with no gene match: 1. Here the CDR3 DNA reads TGTGCCAGCAGCCGGGACAGGGGGCCTGGAAACACCATATATTTT. This encodes CASSRDRGPGNTIYF.

This sequence joins TRBV6-5 and TRBJ1-4, with TRBD1 matching over 10 bases. The germline V gene encodes CDR1 MNHEY and CDR2 SVGAGI. This CDR3 is 15 amino acids long. V lost 4 bases, J lost 5 bases, and 4 bases stayed unmatched. Written as DNA, the CDR3 is TGTGCCAGCAGTTTGCCGGGACAGGGGAATGAAAAACTGTTTTTT. Its translation: CASSLPGQGNEKLFF.

The V call is TRBV30, the J call TRBJ1-4; D ambiguous. The CDR3 spans 14 residues. Germline CDR1 GTSNPN, CDR2 SVGIG (reference sequence). Trimming shortened V by 8 bases and J by 5 bases, and 18 bases separated the two germline ends. The CDR3, as DNA: TGTGCCGGTCTCGTAAACACGAAGAATGAAAAACTGTTTTTT. It translates to CAGLVNTKNEKLFF.

This chain joins TRBV11-2 and TRBJ1-6, with D unresolved. Trimming shortened V by 4 bases and J by 10 bases, and 8 bases separated the two germline ends. The germline gives CDR1 SGHAT, CDR2 FQNNGV. The CDR3 has 12 amino acids. CDR3 loop: CASSSGGSPLHF. In nucleotides, the CDR3 is TGTGCCAGCAGCTCGGGTGGATCACCCCTCCACTTT.

The gene calls are TRBV6-6 and TRBJ1-5; no clear D gene. CDR1 and CDR2 (germline): MNHNY, SVGAGI (reference sequence). V was shortened by 2 bases and J by 5 bases, with 7 bases between the two germline ends. The CDR3 spans 13 residues. In nucleotides, the CDR3 is TGTGCCAGCAGTTACATCTCTTATCAGCCCCAGCATTTT. It yields the protein CASSYISYQPQHF.

The chain combines TRBV18 with TRBJ1-1, with TRBD1 matching over 9 bases. The CDR3 runs 14 residues. Germline values: CDR1 KGHSH, CDR2 LQKENI. Germline trimming cut 6 bases from V and 3 bases from J; bases unmatched to any gene: 5. The CDR3 region has the DNA TGTGCCAGCTCGATACAGGGGGCGGACACTGAAGCTTTCTTT. Its translation is CASSIQGADTEAFF. Supplemented by reference TRBV18 and TRBJ1-1, the full variable domain reads NAGVMQNPRHLVRRRGQEARLRCSPMKGHSHVYWYRQLPEEGLKFMVYLQKENIIDESGMPKERFSAEFPKEGPSILRIQQVVRGDSAAYFCASSIQGADTEAFFGQGTRLTVV.

This sequence joins TRBV12-5 and TRBJ2-1, with a tentative D call TRBD2 (7 bases). Looked up from germline, CDR1 is LGHNT and CDR2 is FRNRAP. Trimming left V 0 bases short and J 8 bases short, with 38 bases between. CDR3 size: 23 residues. The CDR3 nucleotides are TGTGCTAGTGGTTTGGTCCTGAGCCAGGGGCTGGGGGCGCGGGGGTTGTTGCACGATGAGCAGTTCTTC. Translation gives CASGLVLSQGLGARGLLHDEQFF.

The chain recombines TRBV15 with TRBJ2-1, with 8 bases that match TRBD2. The germline V gene has CDR1 LNHNV and CDR2 YYDKDF (reference sequence). J was trimmed by 4 bases and V by 0 bases; bases with no gene match: 5. The CDR3 has 16 residues. DNA for the CDR3: TGTGCCACCAGCAGAGATCGGGGGGGCCGGTACAATGAGCAGTTCTTC. Translating it yields CATSRDRGGRYNEQFF.

The gene calls are TRBV11-2 and TRBJ2-3, with D possibly matching TRBD2 (5 bases). Trimming pared 2 bases from V and 10 bases from J, leaving 13 bases between. Germline V gene data show CDR1 as SGHAT and CDR2 as FQNNGV. This CDR3 comprises 13 residues. The CDR3 region is CASSLTRLASQYF. The CDR3 DNA follows: TGTGCCAGCAGCTTAACCCGGCTAGCCTCGCAGTATTTT.

The CDR3 reads CASSYSQQGIYGYTF. CDR3 coding DNA: TGTGCCAGCAGTTACTCCCAACAGGGGATCTATGGCTACACCTTC. V gene TRBV6-5 combines with J gene TRBJ1-2, with TRBD1 matching 7 bases. This CDR3 has 15 amino acids. Germline V lookup: CDR1 MNHEY, CDR2 SVGAGI. With V trimmed by 0 bases and J by 4 bases, 5 bases remained unmatched.